This T cell receptor (beta chain) was captured in a study of blood T cell repertoires in COVID-19. Whole-study context: The United States, Italy and Spain provided the acute and convalescent COVID-19 samples.

As processed by the authors: Using reference gene primer amplification, nucleated cell counts were estimated. Only in-frame clones appear in the TCRdb table, and some are missing; sequencing was by immunoSEQ multiplex PCR. D and trimming were read from the DNA, whereas the V and J calls and clone size are those reported in that table. The sample has around 190,000 clones, around 83% seen once; the top ten hold about 26%. This CDR3 spans 16 amino acids. V lost 3 bases to trimming and J lost 8 bases; unmatched junction nucleotides: 10. Germline values: CDR1 LGHDT, CDR2 YNNKEL (reference sequence). The V gene is TRBV3-1 (or the pseudogene TRBV3-2), the J gene TRBJ1-4, with 9 bases matching TRBD1. The TCR was taken from a woman aged 40 to 50 in a cohort exposed to, infected with or recovered from COVID-19 (not recorded which). Sequencing was carried out using PBMCs or T cells enriched from blood (not recorded which). The chain's CDR3 is CASSHPQDRGVEKLFF. As DNA, the CDR3 is TGTGCCAGCAGCCATCCTCAGGACAGGGGCGTCGAAAAACTGTTTTTT.